This is a list of T cell receptor beta chains from one sample in a study of blood T cell repertoires in COVID-19. Data came from immunoSEQ multiplex PCR; TCRdb stores just in-frame clones and leaves some out. Here the sample spans fewer than 130,000 clones, approximately 85% being singletons. The source material was peripheral blood. These receptor sequences come from a human donor in a cohort sampled during active COVID-19. CDR3s include the opening cysteine and the closing phenylalanine or tryptophan. Fields, in order: V gene, D gene, J gene, clone size, CDR3 DNA, CDR3 protein. D genes are given only for firm matches. Some rows have no size entry. The others give once, few or many, or a class for an expanded clone.

v_gene: TRBV7-9; d_gene: -; j_gene: TRBJ2-7; abundance: -; CDR3nt: TGTGCCAGCAGCTTTCAGTCTAGCTATGGCTACGAGCAGTACTTC; CDR3aa: CASSFQSSYGYEQYF
v_gene: TRBV15; d_gene: TRBD1; j_gene: TRBJ1-5; abundance: -; CDR3nt: TGTGCCACCAGTAGTAGACAGGGCGTCAATCAGCCCCAGCATTTT; CDR3aa: CATSSRQGVNQPQHF
v_gene: TRBV5-6; d_gene: -; j_gene: TRBJ1-6; abundance: -; CDR3nt: TGTGCCAGCAGCTTGGTCGGGGTGAGCAGTTCACCCCTCCACTTT; CDR3aa: CASSLVGVSSSPLHF
v_gene: TRBV10-3; d_gene: -; j_gene: TRBJ2-1; abundance: -; CDR3nt: TGTGCCATCAGTGAGGGGTGGGGCCAGGGGAATAAGCAGTTCTTC; CDR3aa: CAISEGWGQGNKQFF
v_gene: TRBV11-2; d_gene: TRBD2; j_gene: TRBJ2-7; abundance: -; CDR3nt: TGTGCCAGCAGCGCGCGGTTACTAGCGGGGGGGCGGGTCGAGCAGTACTTC; CDR3aa: CASSARLLAGGRVEQYF
v_gene: TRBV30; d_gene: TRBD1; j_gene: TRBJ1-2; abundance: few; CDR3nt: TGTGCCTGGAGCCCTGGGACAGGTCCCGGCTACACCTTC; CDR3aa: CAWSPGTGPGYTF
v_gene: TRBV13; d_gene: TRBD1; j_gene: TRBJ2-3; abundance: -; CDR3nt: TGTGCCAGCAGCCACCGACAGGGGAACACAGATACGCAGTATTTT; CDR3aa: CASSHRQGNTDTQYF
v_gene: TRBV5-5; d_gene: TRBD1; j_gene: TRBJ2-3; abundance: -; CDR3nt: TGTGCCAGCAGCCGATACAGGGGAACAGATACGCAGTATTTT; CDR3aa: CASSRYRGTDTQYF
v_gene: TRBV5-5; d_gene: TRBD2; j_gene: TRBJ2-5; abundance: once; CDR3nt: TGTGCCAGCAGTCTGGCGGGAGGAGAGACCCAGTACTTC; CDR3aa: CASSLAGGETQYF
v_gene: TRBV28; d_gene: -; j_gene: TRBJ2-1; abundance: once; CDR3nt: TGTGCCAGCAGTTCAGGTGCCAATGAGCAGTTCTTC; CDR3aa: CASSSGANEQFF
v_gene: TRBV3-1/TRBV3-2; d_gene: -; j_gene: TRBJ1-2; abundance: -; CDR3nt: TGTGCCAGCAGCCAAACCGCCGGACAGCTAATCGGCTACACCTTC; CDR3aa: CASSQTAGQLIGYTF
v_gene: TRBV12-3/TRBV12-4; d_gene: -; j_gene: TRBJ1-1; abundance: -; CDR3nt: TGTGCCAGCAGTTTTCTCGAGGCTTTAGCTTTCTTT; CDR3aa: CASSFLEALAFF
v_gene: TRBV6-5; d_gene: TRBD1; j_gene: TRBJ2-6; abundance: -; CDR3nt: TGTGCCAGCAGGACAGGGGTAGCTGGGGCCAACGTCCTGACTTTC; CDR3aa: CASRTGVAGANVLTF
v_gene: TRBV24-1; d_gene: -; j_gene: TRBJ1-1; abundance: -; CDR3nt: TGTGCCACCAGTGATTCAAGGGGGGGGGACACTGAAGCTTTCTTT; CDR3aa: CATSDSRGGDTEAFF
v_gene: TRBV7-9; d_gene: -; j_gene: TRBJ2-3; abundance: -; CDR3nt: TGTGCCAGCAGCTTAGCGAGAGGACAGTCTTCAGATACGCAGTATTTT; CDR3aa: CASSLARGQSSDTQYF
v_gene: TRBV6-2/TRBV6-3; d_gene: -; j_gene: TRBJ1-3; abundance: -; CDR3nt: TGTGCCAGCAGTTACCACCTGAGCTCTGGAAACACCATATATTTT; CDR3aa: CASSYHLSSGNTIYF
v_gene: TRBV14; d_gene: -; j_gene: TRBJ1-2; abundance: -; CDR3nt: TGTGCCAGCAGCCAAGGGAGGGAAATAGACTATGGCTACACCTTC; CDR3aa: CASSQGREIDYGYTF
v_gene: TRBV7-9; d_gene: -; j_gene: TRBJ2-3; abundance: -; CDR3nt: TGTGCCAGCAGCCCTCTAGGTACGCAGTATTTT; CDR3aa: CASSPLGTQYF
v_gene: TRBV30; d_gene: -; j_gene: TRBJ1-2; abundance: once; CDR3nt: TGTGCCTGGAGTGAGGTAACGGGCTATGGCTACACCTTC; CDR3aa: CAWSEVTGYGYTF
v_gene: TRBV6-4; d_gene: TRBD2; j_gene: TRBJ2-1; abundance: few; CDR3nt: TGTGCCAGCAGTGGGATAGCGGGAGGGCCAAATGAGCAGTTCTTC; CDR3aa: CASSGIAGGPNEQFF
v_gene: TRBV10-1; d_gene: TRBD1; j_gene: TRBJ2-4; abundance: -; CDR3nt: TGCGCCAGTAAAGGGACAGGGTTAGCCAAAAACATTCAGTACTTC; CDR3aa: CASKGTGLAKNIQYF
v_gene: TRBV6-1; d_gene: TRBD2; j_gene: TRBJ2-1; abundance: -; CDR3nt: TGTGCCAGCAGTGAACCGGGACTAGCGGCTTACAATGAGCAGTTCTTC; CDR3aa: CASSEPGLAAYNEQFF